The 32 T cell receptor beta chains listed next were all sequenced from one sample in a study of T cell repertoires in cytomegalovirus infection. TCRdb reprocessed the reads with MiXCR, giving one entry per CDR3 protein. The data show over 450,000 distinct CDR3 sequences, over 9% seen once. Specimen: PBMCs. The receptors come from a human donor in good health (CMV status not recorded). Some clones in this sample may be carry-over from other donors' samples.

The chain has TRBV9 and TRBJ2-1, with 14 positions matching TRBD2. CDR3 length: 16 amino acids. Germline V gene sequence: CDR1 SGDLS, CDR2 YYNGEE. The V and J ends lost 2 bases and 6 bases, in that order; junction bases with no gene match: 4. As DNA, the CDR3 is TGTGCCAGCAGCGTGGGGACTAGCGGGAGACTCAATGAGCAGTTCTTC. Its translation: CASSVGTSGRLNEQFF.

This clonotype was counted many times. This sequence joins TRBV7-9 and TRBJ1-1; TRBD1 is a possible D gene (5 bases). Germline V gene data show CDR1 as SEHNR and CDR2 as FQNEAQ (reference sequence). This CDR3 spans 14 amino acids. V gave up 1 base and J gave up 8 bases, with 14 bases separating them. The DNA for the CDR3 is TGTGCCAGCAGCTTAGTTGCATCCACAGGAGAAGCTTTCTTT. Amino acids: CASSLVASTGEAFF.

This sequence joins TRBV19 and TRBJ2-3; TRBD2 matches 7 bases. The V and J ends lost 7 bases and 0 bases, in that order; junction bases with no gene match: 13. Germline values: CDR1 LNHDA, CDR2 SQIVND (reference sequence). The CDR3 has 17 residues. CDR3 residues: CASTMRASGASTDTQYF. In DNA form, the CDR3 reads TGTGCCAGTACAATGCGGGCTAGCGGAGCTAGCACAGATACGCAGTATTTT.

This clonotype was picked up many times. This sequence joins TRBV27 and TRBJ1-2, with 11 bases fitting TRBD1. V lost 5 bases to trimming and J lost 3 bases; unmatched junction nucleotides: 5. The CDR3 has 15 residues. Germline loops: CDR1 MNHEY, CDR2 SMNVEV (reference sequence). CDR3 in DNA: TGTGCCAGCAGTCCCGGACAGGGGGCTGACTATGGCTACACCTTC. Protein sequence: CASSPGQGADYGYTF.

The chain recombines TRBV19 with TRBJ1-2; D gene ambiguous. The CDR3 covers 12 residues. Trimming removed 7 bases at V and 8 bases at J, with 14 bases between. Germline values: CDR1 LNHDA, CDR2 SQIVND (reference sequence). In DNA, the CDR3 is TGTGCCAGTACCATCGGCGTGTGGGGCTACACCTTC. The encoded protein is CASTIGVWGYTF.

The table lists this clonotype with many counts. CDR3 protein: CASSVEGIDYGYTF. CDR3 nucleotides: TGCGCCAGCAGCGTCGAAGGAATCGACTATGGCTACACCTTC. V gene TRBV5-1 combines with J gene TRBJ1-2; D is ambiguous. Trimming removed 4 bases from V and 3 bases from J, with 13 bases in between. The CDR3 runs to 14 residues. Germline loops: CDR1 SGHRS, CDR2 YFSETQ.

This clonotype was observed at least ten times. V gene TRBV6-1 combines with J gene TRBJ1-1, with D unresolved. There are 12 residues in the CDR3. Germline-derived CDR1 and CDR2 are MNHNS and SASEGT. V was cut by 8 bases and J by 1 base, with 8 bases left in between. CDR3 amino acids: CASSQQNTEAFF. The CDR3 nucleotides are TGTGCCAGCTCTCAACAGAACACTGAAGCTTTCTTT.

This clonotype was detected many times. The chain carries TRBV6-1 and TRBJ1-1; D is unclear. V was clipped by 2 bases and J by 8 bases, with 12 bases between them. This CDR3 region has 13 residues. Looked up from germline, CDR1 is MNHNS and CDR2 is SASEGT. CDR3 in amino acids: CASSELASTEAFF. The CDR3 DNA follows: TGTGCCAGCAGTGAATTGGCCAGCACCGAAGCTTTCTTT.

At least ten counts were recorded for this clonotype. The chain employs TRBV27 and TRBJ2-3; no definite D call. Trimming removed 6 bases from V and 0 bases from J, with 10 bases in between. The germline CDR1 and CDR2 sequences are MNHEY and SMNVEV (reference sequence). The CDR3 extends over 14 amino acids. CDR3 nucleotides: TGTGCCAGCAGGAGAGAGCTTAGCACAGATACGCAGTATTTT. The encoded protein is CASRRELSTDTQYF.

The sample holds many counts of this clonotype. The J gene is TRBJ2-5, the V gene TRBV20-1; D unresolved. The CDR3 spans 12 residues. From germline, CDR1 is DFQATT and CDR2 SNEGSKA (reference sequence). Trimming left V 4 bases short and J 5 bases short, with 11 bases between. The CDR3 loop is CSAKDDDETQYF. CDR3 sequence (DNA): TGCAGTGCTAAAGACGATGACGAGACCCAGTACTTC.

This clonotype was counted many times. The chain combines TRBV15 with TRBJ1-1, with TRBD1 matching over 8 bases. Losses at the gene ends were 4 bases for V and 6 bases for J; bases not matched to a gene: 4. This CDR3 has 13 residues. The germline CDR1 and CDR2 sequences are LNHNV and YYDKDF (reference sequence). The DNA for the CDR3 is TGTGCCACCAGCACGAACAGGGGGGCTGAAGCTTTCTTT. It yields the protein CATSTNRGAEAFF.

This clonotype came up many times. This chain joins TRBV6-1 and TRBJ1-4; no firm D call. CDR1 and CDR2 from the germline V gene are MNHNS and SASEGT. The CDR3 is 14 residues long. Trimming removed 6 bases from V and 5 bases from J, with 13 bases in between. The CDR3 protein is CASSFNEENEKLFF. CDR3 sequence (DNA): TGTGCCAGCAGCTTCAACGAAGAAAATGAAAAACTGTTTTTT.

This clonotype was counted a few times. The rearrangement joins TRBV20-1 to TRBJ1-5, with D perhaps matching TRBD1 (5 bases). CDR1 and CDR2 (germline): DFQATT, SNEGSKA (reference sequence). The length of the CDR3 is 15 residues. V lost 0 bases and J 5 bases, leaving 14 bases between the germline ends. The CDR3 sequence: CSARDLGQGHQPQHF. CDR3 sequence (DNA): TGCAGTGCTAGAGATTTAGGGCAGGGTCATCAGCCCCAGCATTTT.

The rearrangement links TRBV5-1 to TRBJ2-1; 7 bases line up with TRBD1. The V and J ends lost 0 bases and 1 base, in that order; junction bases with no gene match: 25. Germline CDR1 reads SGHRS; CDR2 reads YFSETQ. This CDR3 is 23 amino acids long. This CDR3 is CASSLVLRDSNPSFTRSYNEQFF. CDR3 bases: TGCGCCAGCAGCTTGGTCTTAAGGGACAGCAACCCTTCCTTTACTAGGTCCTACAATGAGCAGTTCTTC.

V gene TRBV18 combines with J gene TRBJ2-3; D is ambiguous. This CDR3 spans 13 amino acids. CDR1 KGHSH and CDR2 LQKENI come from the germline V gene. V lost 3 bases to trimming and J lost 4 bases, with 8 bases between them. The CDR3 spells CASSPPPPDTQYF. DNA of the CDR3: TGTGCCAGCTCACCCCCACCCCCAGATACGCAGTATTTT.

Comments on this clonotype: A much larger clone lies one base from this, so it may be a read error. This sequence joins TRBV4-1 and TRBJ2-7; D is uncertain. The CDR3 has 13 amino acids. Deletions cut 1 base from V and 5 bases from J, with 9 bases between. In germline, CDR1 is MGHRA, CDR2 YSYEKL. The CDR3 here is CASSQARAHEQYF. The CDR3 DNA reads TGCGCCAGCAGCCAAGCTCGGGCCCACGAGCAGTACTTC.

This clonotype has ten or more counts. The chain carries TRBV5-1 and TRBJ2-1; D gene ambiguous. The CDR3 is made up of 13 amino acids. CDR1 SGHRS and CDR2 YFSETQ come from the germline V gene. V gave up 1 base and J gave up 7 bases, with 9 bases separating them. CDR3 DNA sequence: TGCGCCAGCAGCTTGCAGGTGCAGAATGAGCAGTTCTTC. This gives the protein CASSLQVQNEQFF.

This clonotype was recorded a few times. DNA of the CDR3: TGTGCCATCAGTGGGCAGGGGAGCTACGAGCAGTACTTC. Its translation is CAISGQGSYEQYF. The V gene is TRBV10-3, the J gene TRBJ2-7; D might be TRBD1 (6 bases). The germline V gene encodes CDR1 ENHRY and CDR2 SYGVKD. This CDR3 is built from 13 residues. V lost 4 bases to trimming and J lost 3 bases, with 10 bases between them.

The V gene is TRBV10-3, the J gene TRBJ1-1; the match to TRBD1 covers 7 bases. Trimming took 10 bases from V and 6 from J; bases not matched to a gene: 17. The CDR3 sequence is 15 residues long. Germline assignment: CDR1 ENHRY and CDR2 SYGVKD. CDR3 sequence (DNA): TGTGCCACTTCTCCGGGACAGACTGTATTCCCTGAAGCTTTCTTT. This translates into CATSPGQTVFPEAFF.

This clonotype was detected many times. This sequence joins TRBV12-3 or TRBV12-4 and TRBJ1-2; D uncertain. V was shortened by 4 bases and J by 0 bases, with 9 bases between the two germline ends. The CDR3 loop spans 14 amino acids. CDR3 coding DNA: TGTGCCAGCAGTTCCTCCACAGCTAACTATGGCTACACCTTC. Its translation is CASSSSTANYGYTF.

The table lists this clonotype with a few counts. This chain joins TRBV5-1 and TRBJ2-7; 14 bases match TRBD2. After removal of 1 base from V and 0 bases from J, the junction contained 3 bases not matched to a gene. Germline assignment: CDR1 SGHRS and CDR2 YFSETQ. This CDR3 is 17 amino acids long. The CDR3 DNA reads TGCGCCAGCAGCTTGAAAGGGACTAGCGGGAGCTCCTACGAGCAGTACTTC. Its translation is CASSLKGTSGSSYEQYF.

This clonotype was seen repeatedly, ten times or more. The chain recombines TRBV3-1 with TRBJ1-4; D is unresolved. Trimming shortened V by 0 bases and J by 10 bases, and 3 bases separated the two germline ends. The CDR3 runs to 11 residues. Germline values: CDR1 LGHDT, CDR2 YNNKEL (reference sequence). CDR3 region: CASSQDSKLFF. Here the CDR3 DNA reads TGTGCCAGCAGCCAAGATTCAAAACTGTTTTTT.

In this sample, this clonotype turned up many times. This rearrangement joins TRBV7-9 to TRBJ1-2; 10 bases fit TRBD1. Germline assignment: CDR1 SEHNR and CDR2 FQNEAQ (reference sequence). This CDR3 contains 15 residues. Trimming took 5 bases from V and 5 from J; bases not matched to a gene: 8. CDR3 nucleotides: TGTGCCAGCAGCACGGACAGGGGGTTTGAATATGGCTACACCTTC. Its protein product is CASSTDRGFEYGYTF.

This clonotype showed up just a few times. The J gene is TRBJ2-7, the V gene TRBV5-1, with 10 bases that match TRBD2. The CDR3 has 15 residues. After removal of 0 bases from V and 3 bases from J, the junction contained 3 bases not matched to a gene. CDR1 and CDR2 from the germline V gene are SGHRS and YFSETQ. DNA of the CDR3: TGCGCCAGCAGCTTGGGGACTAGCGGATACTACGAGCAGTACTTC. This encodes CASSLGTSGYYEQYF.

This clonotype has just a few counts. The CDR3 here is CSAREWGQGYEKLFF. As DNA, the CDR3 is TGCAGTGCTAGAGAGTGGGGACAGGGGTATGAAAAACTGTTTTTT. The rearrangement links TRBV20-1 to TRBJ1-4, with 10 bases matching TRBD1. J lost 6 bases, V lost 0 bases, and 4 bases had no gene match. The germline CDR1 and CDR2 sequences are DFQATT and SNEGSKA (reference sequence). This CDR3 comprises 15 residues.

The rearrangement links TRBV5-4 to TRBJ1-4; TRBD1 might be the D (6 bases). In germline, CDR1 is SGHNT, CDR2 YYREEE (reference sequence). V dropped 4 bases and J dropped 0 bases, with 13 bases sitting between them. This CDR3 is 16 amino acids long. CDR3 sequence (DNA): TGTGCCAGCAGCCCGGACGGACAGTCAACTAATGAAAAACTGTTTTTT. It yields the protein CASSPDGQSTNEKLFF.

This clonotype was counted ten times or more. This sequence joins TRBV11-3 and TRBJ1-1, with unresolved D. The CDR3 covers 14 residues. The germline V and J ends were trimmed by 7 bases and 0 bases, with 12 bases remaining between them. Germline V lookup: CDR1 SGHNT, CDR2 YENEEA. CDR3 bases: TGTGCCAGCACCAAGGAAATGGTGAACACTGAAGCTTTCTTT. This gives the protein CASTKEMVNTEAFF.

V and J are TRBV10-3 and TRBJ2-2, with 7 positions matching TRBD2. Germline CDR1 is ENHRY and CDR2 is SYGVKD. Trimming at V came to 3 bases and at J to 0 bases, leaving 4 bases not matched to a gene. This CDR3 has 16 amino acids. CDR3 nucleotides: TGTGCCATCAGTGATCTCGGGGGGACGAACACCGGGGAGCTGTTTTTT. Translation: CAISDLGGTNTGELFF.

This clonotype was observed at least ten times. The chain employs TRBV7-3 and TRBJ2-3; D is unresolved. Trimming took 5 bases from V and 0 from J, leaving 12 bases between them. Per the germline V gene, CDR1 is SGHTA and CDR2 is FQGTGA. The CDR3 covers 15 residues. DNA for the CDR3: TGTGCCAGCAGCCCCTTTCGATCTAGCACAGATACGCAGTATTTT. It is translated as CASSPFRSSTDTQYF. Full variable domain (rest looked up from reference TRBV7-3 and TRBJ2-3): GAGVSQTPSNKVTEKGKYVELRCDPISGHTALYWYRQSLGQGPEFLIYFQGTGAADDSGLPNDRFFAVRPEGSVSTLKIQRTERGDSAVYLCASSPFRSSTDTQYFGPGTRLTVL.

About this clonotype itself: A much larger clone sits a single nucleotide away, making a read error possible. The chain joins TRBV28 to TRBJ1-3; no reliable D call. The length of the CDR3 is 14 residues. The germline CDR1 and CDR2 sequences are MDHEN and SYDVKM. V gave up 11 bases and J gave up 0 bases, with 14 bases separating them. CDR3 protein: CARTLSSSGNTIYF. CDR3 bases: TGTGCCCGCACACTCTCGAGCTCTGGAAACACCATATATTTT.

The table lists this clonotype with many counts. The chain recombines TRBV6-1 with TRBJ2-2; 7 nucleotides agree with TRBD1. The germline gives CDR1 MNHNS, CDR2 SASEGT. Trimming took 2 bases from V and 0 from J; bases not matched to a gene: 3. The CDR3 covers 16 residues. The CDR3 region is CASSELGQPNTGELFF. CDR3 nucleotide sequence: TGTGCCAGCAGTGAATTGGGACAGCCGAACACCGGGGAGCTGTTTTTT.

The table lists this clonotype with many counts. The CDR3 DNA sequence: TGTGCCAGCAGCTTAGAGCCCGTAGGAAACACCATATATTTT. Protein product: CASSLEPVGNTIYF. The genes are TRBV7-8 and TRBJ1-3; D unresolved. The CDR3 has 14 amino acids. In germline, CDR1 is SGHVS, CDR2 FQNEAQ. Trimming took off 1 base at V and 4 bases at J, with 8 bases between the two ends.